This TCR beta chain emerged from a study of blood T cell repertoires in COVID-19. Turning to the study itself: Samples taken during acute and convalescent COVID-19 were collected in the United States, Italy and Spain. PBMCs, B-cell-depleted T cells, or T cells were the source of the cDNA or gDNA that made up the material.

This clone appeared a few times. Trimming removed 4 bases from V and 5 bases from J; junction bases left unmatched: 9. Germline V gene lookup returns CDR1 SGHAT and CDR2 FQNNGV. The CDR3 runs to 15 residues. Sequencing used immunoSEQ multiplex PCR; TCRdb keeps in-frame clones, though not all of them. This repertoire shows 64,000 or so clones, roughly 80% found once; its top ten account for nearly 10%. The sequence was collected from a human donor in a cohort sampled during active COVID-19. Sequencing input: peripheral blood. The chain links TRBV11-2 to TRBJ1-1; 8 nucleotides align to TRBD1. The CDR3 sequence: CASSSTDRAGTEAFF. In DNA form, the CDR3 reads TGTGCCAGCAGCTCCACGGACAGGGCGGGGACTGAAGCTTTCTTT.